The present T cell receptor beta chain was sequenced within a study of T cell responses to AZD1222 COVID-19 vaccine (TCRdb year 2021). Describing the broader study: AZD1222 recipients given second doses at about 4 weeks or at about 12 weeks were pooled, since spike-specific TCR depth and breadth were not found to differ between the two schedules. TCR sequencing was performed for over 230 trial participants, of whom roughly 200 were given two doses of AZD1222 and roughly 25 were given two doses of MenACWY control vaccine. Trial participants were enrolled by age into subgroups of 18-55, 56-69 and 70-plus years, and around 140, 26 and 57 TCR-sequenced participants, respectively, were included in these subgroups.

The CDR3 regions of human TCRbeta chains were subjected to immunosequencing. Per the original workflow: Repertoire TCRs were matched against a reference library of SARS-CoV-2-specific TCRs generated with the MIRA antigen-specificity platform. Breadth was defined as the fraction of unique TCRs that were SARS-CoV-2-associated. Depth was defined as the fraction of total T cells that were SARS-CoV-2-associated. Using the MIRA data, every spike-specific TCR was mapped to the spike region that the TCR reacted to and assigned to either a CD4 or a CD8 class. Log10-transformed breadth and depth values were compared by one-way ANOVA with Sidak's multiple comparisons tests. TCRdb provides this immuneACCESS table in a form limited to in-frame rearrangements. Some clones are lacking; in checked studies, under half of them reflect an unresolved V gene, and why the rest are absent is not known. D and trimming come from the DNA, and the V and J calls and clone size come from that table. Across this sample there are 150,000 or so clones, with about 90% seen only once. The ten largest clonotypes hold roughly 5% of the sample.

The intended sense of this specimen's time point label: baseline before first vaccination. The vaccinee samples were drawn from two UK trials, COV001 and COV002, one of which was a single-blind randomized controlled phase 2/3 trial testing AZD1222 (ChAdOx1 nCoV-19) in healthy adults. For TCRbeta chain sequencing, PBMC samples from trial participants were taken at day 0 and at day 28 after the second dose. Paper-wide results and their limitations: Participants were mostly white British and included more females than males, and it was suggested by the authors that clonal diversity may have been underestimated. In the small 56-69-year group, the increase in depth fell short of significance, most likely because of low power. A significant rise in spike-specific TCR breadth and depth was observed after two AZD1222 doses relative to day 0 and relative to MenACWY recipients. Conclusions about previously exposed vaccinees are limited, since just five or six AZD1222 recipients were seropositive for SARS-CoV-2 at baseline. Because no samples from the day 14 peak response were available, repertoires could be characterized only after the peak T cell response. CD4 TCRs associated with the vaccine covered the entire spike protein, and the dominant responses were in regions 160-218 and 743-854. Epitopes outside the regions mutated in the B.1.351 and B.1.1.7 variants were reportedly recognized by nearly half of the unique spike-specific TCRs.

Points on this clone: The antigen it binds to is not known. Base qualities are not recorded, but no much larger clone differs from it by a single base.

V loses 11 bases, J loses 9 bases, and the germline ends lie 22 bases apart. Reading the germline V gene (reference sequence) gives CDR1 SEHNR and CDR2 FQNEAQ. From the cysteine up to the phenylalanine, the CDR3 has a length of 13 residues. Of all the DNA, just the CDR3 is kept, 39 bases in frame from base 1. The material was peripheral blood, obtained on day 0 of AZD1222 vaccination. The sequence is built from TRBV7-9 and TRBJ1-1; a tentative D call is TRBD1 (5 bases match). This sequence originates from an adult in good health. The DNA sequence reads TGTGCCTGTGGGGTCGATATCCGGGGGAAAGCTTTCTTT. Its amino acids are CACGVDIRGKAFF.